This T cell receptor (beta chain) originates from a study of beta chain features in type 1 diabetes. A few counts support this clone. The antigen is unknown. Germline CDR1 and CDR2: SGHTA and FQGNSA. V lost 1 base and J 4 bases, leaving 8 bases between the germline ends. There are 14 residues in the CDR3. Study-wide findings and caveats: All four CD4+ subsets of Type 1 diabetes patients contained TCRB CDR3s that were moderately but significantly shorter. Compared to healthy donors, patients appeared to have naive, central memory and Treg TCRB repertoires that were more alike.

Sequencing targeted expressed TCRB transcripts, as all isolated RNA had been reverse transcribed. Sequencing used immunoSEQ multiplex PCR; TCRdb keeps in-frame clones, though not all of them. The sample holds about 640,000 clones, approximately 13% seen once. Sequencing was done on a sample of naive CD4+ T cells from blood. The chain links TRBV7-2 to TRBJ2-1, with a weak D call TRBD1 (5 bases). This receptor was identified in a man aged 30-40 years with type 1 diabetes. The CDR3 coding sequence is TGTGCCAGCAGCTTAGGGGGCGAGTACAATGAGCAGTTCTTC. Protein product: CASSLGGEYNEQFF.